A selection of T cell receptor beta chains follows, all from one sample in a study of blood T cell dynamics during melanoma immunotherapy. Assay used: immunoSEQ multiplex PCR; TCRdb lists only in-frame clones, some missing. The sample lists some 10,000 clones; around 83% were seen once. Here the sequenced sample was blood, taken from a patient treated with checkpoint blockade. These receptors were collected from a human donor with melanoma. CDR3s include the opening cysteine and the closing phenylalanine or tryptophan. Each record gives: clone size, D gene, V gene, J gene, CDR3 DNA, CDR3 protein. The D gene is left open where the match is weak. Not every row has a clone size; where given, it reads once, few, many or a size class.

once	TRBD1	TRBV2	TRBJ2-7	TGTGCCACTGATGACAGGGCCCCCTACGAGCAGTACTTC	CATDDRAPYEQYF
NA	NA	TRBV5-1	TRBJ2-5	TGCGCCAGCAGCAACGGGCCCGGGGGAGAGACCCAGTACTTC	CASSNGPGGETQYF
NA	TRBD2	TRBV7-8	TRBJ2-7	TGTGCCAGCAGCTTTCCTAGAACGGGAGGTAGCTACGAGCAGTACTTC	CASSFPRTGGSYEQYF
once	TRBD1	TRBV6-1	TRBJ1-5	TGTGCCAGCAGTGAAGCCGCCAGGGGGCTTGGTCAGCCCCAGCATTTT	CASSEAARGLGQPQHF
NA	TRBD1	TRBV7-3	TRBJ2-5	TGTGCCAGCAGCGACAGGGCAGGGAATCAAGAGACCCAGTACTTC	CASSDRAGNQETQYF
NA	NA	TRBV4-2	TRBJ2-2	TGTGCCAGCAGCCAAGCGGACTTCACCGGGGAGCTGTTTTTT	CASSQADFTGELFF
NA	TRBD1	TRBV6-5	TRBJ1-2	TGTGCCAGCAGCCTGACAGGGTATGGCTACACCTTC	CASSLTGYGYTF
NA	NA	TRBV6-4	TRBJ1-5	TGTGCCAGCAGTGCGCAGATAGATCAGCCCCAGCATTTT	CASSAQIDQPQHF
once	NA	TRBV30	TRBJ1-5	TGTGCCTGGAGTGAGAGGGTGGGCCAGCCCCAGCATTTT	CAWSERVGQPQHF
NA	NA	TRBV11-2	TRBJ2-5	TGTGCCAGCTCAGCTACCTTAACCATCCCCCGACAAGAGACCCAGTACTTC	CASSATLTIPRQETQYF
NA	TRBD1	TRBV28	TRBJ1-2	TGTGCCAGCACCCCCGCTGACAGGGGGCGAGGTCACTATGGCTACACCTTC	CASTPADRGRGHYGYTF
NA	TRBD2	TRBV11-1	TRBJ2-3	TGTGCCAGCAGCCTCGGCGGGGGGCAACTCACAGATACGCAGTATTTT	CASSLGGGQLTDTQYF
NA	TRBD2	TRBV7-2	TRBJ2-2	TGTGCCAGCAGCTTAGTTCCAGCGGGGGGGTCGGTCACCGGGGAGCTGTTTTTT	CASSLVPAGGSVTGELFF
NA	NA	TRBV7-2	TRBJ2-5	TGTGCCAGCTCATACGCGGAGACCCAGTACTTC	CASSYAETQYF
few	TRBD2	TRBV2	TRBJ2-5	TGTGCCAGCAGTGAAACGCCGGCTAGCGGGAGGGCACTGTATGAGACCCAGTACTTC	CASSETPASGRALYETQYF
NA	NA	TRBV5-1	TRBJ1-1	TGCGCCAGCAGCTTGGCCAGGGAGGGTATGAACACTGAAGCTTTCTTT	CASSLAREGMNTEAFF
NA	TRBD1	TRBV5-5	TRBJ2-1	TGTGCCAGCAGCTTACGGACAGGGATGAATGAGCAGTTCTTC	CASSLRTGMNEQFF
NA	NA	TRBV6-1	TRBJ2-1	TGTGCCAGCAGTGTCCACGGGTGGGATTACAATGAGCAGTTCTTC	CASSVHGWDYNEQFF
few	NA	TRBV14	TRBJ2-5	TGTGCCAGCAGCCCCTCGGGGTGGGGCCAAGAGACCCAGTACTTC	CASSPSGWGQETQYF
once	NA	TRBV5-4	TRBJ2-5	TGTGCCAGCAGCTTGTGGCCAGTCGAGGAGACCCAGTACTTC	CASSLWPVEETQYF
NA	NA	TRBV5-1	TRBJ2-5	TGCGCCAGCAGCTTGAACGAAGGGGGGCGGGAGACCCAGTACTTC	CASSLNEGGRETQYF
NA	NA	TRBV5-1	TRBJ2-2	TGCGCCAGCAGCTCCACAGGGACTACGACCGGGGAGCTGTTTTTT	CASSSTGTTTGELFF
NA	TRBD1	TRBV5-1	TRBJ2-2	TGCGCCAGCAGTCGGACAGGGCAGAACACCGGGGAGCTGTTTTTT	CASSRTGQNTGELFF
NA	NA	TRBV6-6	TRBJ1-5	TGTGCCAGCAGTCCAGGGAACGGCAATCAGCCCCAGCATTTT	CASSPGNGNQPQHF
NA	NA	TRBV5-4	TRBJ1-2	TGTGCCAGCAGCTTGGAAGGGGATGGCTACACCTTC	CASSLEGDGYTF
NA	TRBD1	TRBV10-3	TRBJ1-1	TGTGCCATCAGTGGTGGGACAGGGGGCGGGAACACTGAAGCTTTCTTT	CAISGGTGGGNTEAFF
NA	NA	TRBV4-2	TRBJ1-4	TGTGCCAGCAGCCAAGGACCCCGGGGGAAACTGTTTTTT	CASSQGPRGKLFF
NA	NA	TRBV6-1	TRBJ1-5	TGTGCCAGCAGTGAAGGAGACTTCTATAGCAATCAGCCCCAGCATTTT	CASSEGDFYSNQPQHF
NA	NA	TRBV11-2	TRBJ1-2	TGTGCCAGCAGCTTAGCGGGGACCAACTATGGCTACACCTTC	CASSLAGTNYGYTF
NA	TRBD1	TRBV2	TRBJ1-3	TGTGCCAGCAGTGCAAACAGGGGGAGTGGAAACACCATATATTTT	CASSANRGSGNTIYF
NA	NA	TRBV5-1	TRBJ1-2	TGCGCCAGCAGCCCCCGGGAGTCCGGTGGCTACACCTTC	CASSPRESGGYTF
once	NA	TRBV5-1	TRBJ2-2	TGCGCCAGCAGTGGCGGTAGTAGTATGGTCACCGGGGAGCTGTTTTTT	CASSGGSSMVTGELFF
NA	NA	TRBV27	TRBJ1-2	TGTGCCAGCAGTCCCCGATCATGGGACTATGGCTACACCTTC	CASSPRSWDYGYTF
once	NA	TRBV7-8	TRBJ2-1	TGTGCCAGCAGCTTAAGTGGGGGCTACAATGAGCAGTTCTTC	CASSLSGGYNEQFF
NA	NA	TRBV10-2	TRBJ1-4	TGCGCCAGCAGTGAGTCTTTGGGGTTCCTGTTTTTT	CASSESLGFLFF
NA	NA	TRBV5-8	TRBJ1-1	TGTGCCAGCAGCTTAGGGAGAGCGGCTTTCTTT	CASSLGRAAFF
once	TRBD2	TRBV4-1	TRBJ2-2	TGCGCCAGCAGCCAAGATCAGGCGGGGGCGAACACCGGGGAGCTGTTTTTT	CASSQDQAGANTGELFF
NA	NA	TRBV6-1	TRBJ1-2	TGTGCCAGCAGTGAAGTCTTCTCTCCAGTGCTCCGCAGGGGCTACACCTTC	CASSEVFSPVLRRGYTF
NA	TRBD1	TRBV6-1	TRBJ2-5	TGTGCCAGCAGTGAGTTAGGTGTGGGGACAGGGCTAGAGACCCAGTACTTC	CASSELGVGTGLETQYF
NA	TRBD2	TRBV28	TRBJ2-1	TGTGCCAGCAGTATTAGCGGGAGTATGCACAATGAGCAGTTCTTC	CASSISGSMHNEQFF
NA	TRBD1	TRBV7-9	TRBJ2-7	TGTGCCAGCAGCGTGGGACAGGGTTCCTACGAGCAGTACTTC	CASSVGQGSYEQYF
NA	TRBD2	TRBV18	TRBJ2-7	TGTGCCAGCTCACCACCACTAGCGGGGACGTACGAGCAGTACTTC	CASSPPLAGTYEQYF
NA	NA	TRBV10-3	TRBJ2-1	TGTGCCATCAGTGTTCGAGGGGACGAGCAGTTCTTC	CAISVRGDEQFF
once	NA	TRBV7-8	TRBJ2-7	TGTGCCAGCAGTCCACGCAGGGTCGACTCCTACGAGCAGTACTTC	CASSPRRVDSYEQYF
NA	TRBD2	TRBV7-6	TRBJ2-1	TGTGCCAGCAGCATGGGACTAGTTAACGAGCAGTTCTTC	CASSMGLVNEQFF
NA	TRBD1	TRBV5-6	TRBJ1-1	TGTGCCAGCAGTCGGACAGGGATGGCTGAAGCTTTCTTT	CASSRTGMAEAFF
NA	NA	TRBV7-9	TRBJ2-3	TGTGCCAGCAGCTTGGTGGGCCGTGGGGATACGCAGTATTTT	CASSLVGRGDTQYF
NA	TRBD1	TRBV28	TRBJ1-6	TGTGCCAGCAGTCGGGGGGACAGCGTTTTTGGTTCACCCCTCCACTTT	CASSRGDSVFGSPLHF
NA	NA	TRBV7-2	TRBJ1-1	TGTGCCAGCAGCTCAAAGGCAGGGTCCACTGAAGCTTTCTTT	CASSSKAGSTEAFF
NA	NA	TRBV28	TRBJ2-5	TGTGCCAGCAGTTTGAGTATAGGAGAGACCCAGTACTTC	CASSLSIGETQYF
NA	NA	TRBV19	TRBJ1-5	TGTGCCAGTAGTATTTGGACGGATAGCAATCAGCCCCAGCATTTT	CASSIWTDSNQPQHF
NA	TRBD1	TRBV4-2	TRBJ2-2	TGTGCCAGCAGCCAATTCAACAGGGGTGACGGGGAGCTGTTTTTT	CASSQFNRGDGELFF
few	NA	TRBV11-2	TRBJ2-5	TGTGCCAGCAGCTCCCTCGAGGGATTACAGGGCCCCGAGACCCAGTACTTC	CASSSLEGLQGPETQYF
NA	NA	TRBV7-3	TRBJ2-5	TGTGCCAGCAGCAATCCCGGGGAGACCCAGTACTTC	CASSNPGETQYF
NA	NA	TRBV10-2	TRBJ2-7	TGCGCCAGCAATGGGCGGGGGCCCTACGAGCAGTACTTC	CASNGRGPYEQYF
NA	TRBD1	TRBV5-6	TRBJ2-1	TGTGCCAGCAGCTTAGTTTTTGGCACAGGGGGCTCCTACAATGAGCAGTTCTTC	CASSLVFGTGGSYNEQFF
NA	TRBD1	TRBV6-4	TRBJ1-2	TGTGCCAGCGGGCCAGAATACTCACAGGGGGGGCCCTGGAACTATGGCTACACCTTC	CASGPEYSQGGPWNYGYTF
NA	TRBD2	TRBV4-2	TRBJ2-7	TGTGCCAGCAGCCAAGATGGCGGGGGGGCCTACGAGCAGTACTTC	CASSQDGGGAYEQYF
NA	TRBD1	TRBV4-1	TRBJ2-1	TGCGCCAGCAGCCAACCCACCGGGACAGGGGGTTTCGTGGAGCAGTTCTTC	CASSQPTGTGGFVEQFF